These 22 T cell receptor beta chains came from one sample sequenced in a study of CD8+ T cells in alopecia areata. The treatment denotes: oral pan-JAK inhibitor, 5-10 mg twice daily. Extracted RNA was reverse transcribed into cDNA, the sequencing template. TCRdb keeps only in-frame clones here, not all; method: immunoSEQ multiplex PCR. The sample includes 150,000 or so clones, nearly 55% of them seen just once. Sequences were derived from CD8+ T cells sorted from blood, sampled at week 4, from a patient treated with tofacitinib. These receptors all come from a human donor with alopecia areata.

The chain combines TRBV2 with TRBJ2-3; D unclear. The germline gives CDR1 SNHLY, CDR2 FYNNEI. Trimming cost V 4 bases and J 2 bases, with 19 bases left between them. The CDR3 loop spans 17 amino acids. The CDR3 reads CASSGFGVLLHTDTQYF. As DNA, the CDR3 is TGTGCCAGCAGTGGTTTTGGAGTCTTACTTCACACAGATACGCAGTATTTT.

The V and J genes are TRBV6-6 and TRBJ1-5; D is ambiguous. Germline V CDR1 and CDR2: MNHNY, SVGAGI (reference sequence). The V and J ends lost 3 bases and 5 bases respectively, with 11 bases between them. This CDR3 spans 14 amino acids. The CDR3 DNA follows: TGTGCCAGCAGTTATGAGTCGGAGGATCAGCCCCAGCATTTT. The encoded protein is CASSYESEDQPQHF.

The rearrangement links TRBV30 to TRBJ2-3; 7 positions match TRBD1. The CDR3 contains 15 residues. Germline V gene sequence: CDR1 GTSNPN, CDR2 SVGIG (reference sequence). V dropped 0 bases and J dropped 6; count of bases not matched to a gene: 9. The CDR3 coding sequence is TGTGCCTGGAGTGTCCTCGACAGGGCCCCGGATACGCAGTATTTT. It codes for CAWSVLDRAPDTQYF.

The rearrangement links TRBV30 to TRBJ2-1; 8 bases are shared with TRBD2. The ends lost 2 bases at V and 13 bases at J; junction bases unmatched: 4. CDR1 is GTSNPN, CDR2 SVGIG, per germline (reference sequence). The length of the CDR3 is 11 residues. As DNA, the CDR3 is TGTGCCTGGAGTATGGGACTAGATCAGTTCTTC. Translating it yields CAWSMGLDQFF.

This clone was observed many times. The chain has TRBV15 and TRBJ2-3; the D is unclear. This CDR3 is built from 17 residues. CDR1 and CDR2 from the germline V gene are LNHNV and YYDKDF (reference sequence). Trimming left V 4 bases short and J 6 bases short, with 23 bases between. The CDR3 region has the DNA TGTGCCACCAGCACACATATGGCAGGCCCTACATTCGATACGCAGTATTTT. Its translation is CATSTHMAGPTFDTQYF. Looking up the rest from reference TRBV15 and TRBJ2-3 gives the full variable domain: DAMVIQNPRYQVTQFGKPVTLSCSQTLNHNVMYWYQQKSSQAPKLLFHYYDKDFNNEADTPDNFQSRRPNTSFCFLDIRSPGLGDTAMYLCATSTHMAGPTFDTQYFGPGTRLTVL.

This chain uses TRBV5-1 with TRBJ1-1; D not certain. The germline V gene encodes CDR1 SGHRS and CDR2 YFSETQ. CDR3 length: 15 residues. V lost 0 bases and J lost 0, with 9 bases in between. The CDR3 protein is CASSLDRPVNTEAFF. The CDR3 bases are TGCGCCAGCAGCTTGGACCGACCGGTGAACACTGAAGCTTTCTTT.

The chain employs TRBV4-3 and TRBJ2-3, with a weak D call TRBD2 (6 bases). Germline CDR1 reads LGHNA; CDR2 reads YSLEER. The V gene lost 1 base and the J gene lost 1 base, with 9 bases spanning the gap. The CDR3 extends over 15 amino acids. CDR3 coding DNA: TGCGCCAGCAGCCAAGTATGGGGGGGCACAGATACGCAGTATTTT. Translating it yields CASSQVWGGTDTQYF.

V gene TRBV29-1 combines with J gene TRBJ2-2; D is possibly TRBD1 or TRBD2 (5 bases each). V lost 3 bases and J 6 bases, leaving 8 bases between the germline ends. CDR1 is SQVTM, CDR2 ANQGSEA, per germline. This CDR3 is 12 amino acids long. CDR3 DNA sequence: TGCAGCGTTGATACGGGGCCCGGGGAGCTGTTTTTT. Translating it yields CSVDTGPGELFF.

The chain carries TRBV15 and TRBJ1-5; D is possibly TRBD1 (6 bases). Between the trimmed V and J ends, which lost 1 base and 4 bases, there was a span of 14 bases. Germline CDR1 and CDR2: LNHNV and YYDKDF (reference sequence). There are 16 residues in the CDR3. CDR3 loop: CATSRGSEGVNQPQHF. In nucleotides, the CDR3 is TGTGCCACCAGCAGAGGGTCTGAGGGGGTTAATCAGCCCCAGCATTTT.

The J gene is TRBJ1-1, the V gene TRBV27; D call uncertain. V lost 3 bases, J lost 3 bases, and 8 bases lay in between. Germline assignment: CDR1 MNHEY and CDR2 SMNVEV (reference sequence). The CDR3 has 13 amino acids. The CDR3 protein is CASSLKWDTEAFF. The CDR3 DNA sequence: TGTGCCAGCAGTTTGAAATGGGACACTGAAGCTTTCTTT.

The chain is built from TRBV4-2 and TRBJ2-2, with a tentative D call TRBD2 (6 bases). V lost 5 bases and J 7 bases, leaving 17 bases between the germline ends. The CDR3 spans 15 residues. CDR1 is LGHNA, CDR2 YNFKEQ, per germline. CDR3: CASSDPGGPNGELFF. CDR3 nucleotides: TGTGCCAGCAGCGACCCCGGAGGGCCCAACGGGGAGCTGTTTTTT.

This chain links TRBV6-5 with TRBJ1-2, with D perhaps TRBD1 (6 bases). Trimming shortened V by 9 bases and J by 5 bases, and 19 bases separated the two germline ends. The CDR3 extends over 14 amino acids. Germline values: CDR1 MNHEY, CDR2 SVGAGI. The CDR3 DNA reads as TGTGCCAGTACTCAGATGGGGGCGGGTTATGGCTACACCTTC. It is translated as CASTQMGAGYGYTF.

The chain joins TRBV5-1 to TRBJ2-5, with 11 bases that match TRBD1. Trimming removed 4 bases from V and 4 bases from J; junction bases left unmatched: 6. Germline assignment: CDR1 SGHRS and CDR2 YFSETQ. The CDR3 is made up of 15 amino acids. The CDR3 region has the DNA TGCGCCAGCAGCATCTGGACAGGGGGCATAGAGACCCAGTACTTC. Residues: CASSIWTGGIETQYF.

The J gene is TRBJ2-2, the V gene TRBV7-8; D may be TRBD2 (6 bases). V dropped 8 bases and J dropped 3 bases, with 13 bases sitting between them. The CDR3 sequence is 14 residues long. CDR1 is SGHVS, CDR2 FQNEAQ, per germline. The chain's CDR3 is CASVSGSYTGELFF. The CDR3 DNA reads TGTGCCAGCGTGAGCGGGTCCTACACCGGGGAGCTGTTTTTT.

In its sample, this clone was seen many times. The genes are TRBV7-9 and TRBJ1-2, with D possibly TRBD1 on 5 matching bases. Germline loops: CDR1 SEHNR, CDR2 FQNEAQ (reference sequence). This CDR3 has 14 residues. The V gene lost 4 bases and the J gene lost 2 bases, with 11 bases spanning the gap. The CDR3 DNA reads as TGTGCCAGCAGCTGGGGCAGCGCCAACTATGGCTACACCTTC. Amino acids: CASSWGSANYGYTF.

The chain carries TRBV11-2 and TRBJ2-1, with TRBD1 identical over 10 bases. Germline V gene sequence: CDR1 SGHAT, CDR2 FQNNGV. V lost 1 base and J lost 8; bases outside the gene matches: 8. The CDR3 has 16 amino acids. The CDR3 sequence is CASSLGAGTGVDEQFF. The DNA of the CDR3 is TGTGCCAGCAGCTTAGGGGCCGGGACAGGGGTGGATGAGCAGTTCTTC.

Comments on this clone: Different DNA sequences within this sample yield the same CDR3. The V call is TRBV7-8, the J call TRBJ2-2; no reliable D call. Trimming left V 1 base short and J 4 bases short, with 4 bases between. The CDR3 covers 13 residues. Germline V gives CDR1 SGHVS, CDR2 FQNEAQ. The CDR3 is CASSLGGTGELFF. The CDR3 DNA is TGTGCCAGCAGCTTAGGGGGCACCGGGGAGCTGTTTTTT. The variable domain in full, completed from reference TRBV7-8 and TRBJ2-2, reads GAGVSQSPRYKVAKRGQDVALRCDPISGHVSLFWYQQALGQGPEFLTYFQNEAQLDKSGLPSDRFFAERPEGSVSTLKIQRTQQEDSAVYLCASSLGGTGELFFGEGSRLTVL.

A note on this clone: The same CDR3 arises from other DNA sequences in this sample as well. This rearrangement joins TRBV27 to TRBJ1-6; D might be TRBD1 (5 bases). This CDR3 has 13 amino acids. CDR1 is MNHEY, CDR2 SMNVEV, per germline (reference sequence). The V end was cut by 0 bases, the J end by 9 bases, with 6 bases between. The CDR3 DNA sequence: TGTGCCAGCAGTTTATCAAGGGGTTCACCCCTCCACTTT. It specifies CASSLSRGSPLHF.

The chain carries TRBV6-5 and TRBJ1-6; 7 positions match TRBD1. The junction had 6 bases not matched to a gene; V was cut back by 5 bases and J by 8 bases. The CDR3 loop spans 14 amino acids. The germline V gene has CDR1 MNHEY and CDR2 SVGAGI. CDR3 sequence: CASSERTGHSPLHF. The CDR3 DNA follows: TGTGCCAGCAGTGAAAGGACAGGACATTCACCCCTCCACTTT.

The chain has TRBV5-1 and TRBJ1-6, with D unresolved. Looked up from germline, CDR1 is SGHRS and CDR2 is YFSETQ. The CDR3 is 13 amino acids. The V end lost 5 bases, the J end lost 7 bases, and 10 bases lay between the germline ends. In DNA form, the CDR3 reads TGCGCCAGCAGTGAGAGAGCAAATTCACCCCTCCACTTT. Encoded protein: CASSERANSPLHF.

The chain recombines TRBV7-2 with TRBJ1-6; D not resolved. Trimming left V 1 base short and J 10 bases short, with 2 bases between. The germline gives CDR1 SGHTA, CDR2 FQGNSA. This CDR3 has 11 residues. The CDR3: CASSLGSPLHF. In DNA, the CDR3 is TGTGCCAGCAGCTTAGGGTCACCCCTCCACTTT.

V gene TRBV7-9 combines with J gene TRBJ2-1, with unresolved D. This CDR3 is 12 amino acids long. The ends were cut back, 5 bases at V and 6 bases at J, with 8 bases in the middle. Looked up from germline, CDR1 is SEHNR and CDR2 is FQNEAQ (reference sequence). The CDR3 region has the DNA TGTGCCAGCAGCGCCCGTCCCAATGAGCAGTTCTTC. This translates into CASSARPNEQFF. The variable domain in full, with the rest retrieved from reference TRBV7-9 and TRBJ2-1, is DTGVSQNPRHKITKRGQNVTFRCDPISEHNRLYWYRQTLGQGPEFLTYFQNEAQLEKSRLLSDRFSAERPKGSFSTLEIQRTEQGDSAMYLCASSARPNEQFFGPGTRLTVL.